This T cell receptor (beta chain) was captured by sequencing in a study of shared clonotypes between healthy human individuals. General study points: For naive CD4 cells, 5% to 6.5% of clonotypes were shared across a few donors. Only blood underwent sampling, and tissue repertoires likely differ. Unshared clonotypes carried lower generation probabilities than those common to all four donors.

Both subsets, CD45RA+ naive and CD45RA-negative memory, were split from the CD4+ cells. This clone has only one observation. Its antigen is not known. In germline, CDR1 is MNHEY, CDR2 SVGAGI. This CDR3 has 15 amino acids. V was trimmed by 0 bases and J by 3 bases, leaving 9 bases between them. Clones were read by immunoSEQ multiplex PCR, and TCRdb kept only the in-frame ones, dropping some. The table has a few million clones, 92% seen once; the top ten hold about 0.36%. The material sequenced was naive CD4+ T cells from PBMCs. The subset denotes: CD45RA+ positively selected. The chain has TRBV6-5 and TRBJ1-5, with D maybe TRBD1 (5 bases). This sequence originates from a man between 18 and 29 years old in good health. Some clones in this sample may be carry-over from other donors' samples. CDR3 coding DNA: TGTGCCAGCAGTTACTCTGGGACTTCCAATCAGCCCCAGCATTTT. Its protein product is CASSYSGTSNQPQHF.